This T cell receptor (beta chain) was retrieved from a study of cytomegalovirus exposure and HLA in healthy donors. With respect to this clone: Its antigen is unknown.

General study findings and limits: It was reported that the classifier diagnosed cytomegalovirus status with high specificity and sensitivity in both the original and validation cohorts. Among the most significant clusters, several appeared linked to common viral pathogens in a later analysis. A later analysis showed HLA-associated TCR beta chains outstripping equally common others in clonal expansion.

Per the germline V gene, CDR1 is SNHLY and CDR2 is FYNNEI. This CDR3 is 14 amino acids long. Trimming removed 2 bases from V and 5 bases from J; junction bases left unmatched: 5. The PCR contained 60 Vbeta and 13 Jbeta primers. Using immunoSEQ multiplex PCR, the repertoire was profiled, and TCRdb retains in-frame clones only, with some absent. Of 150,000 to 200,000 clones listed, roughly 85% are singletons. The chain couples TRBV2 to TRBJ2-7; 8 bases are a match to TRBD1. The sequence derives from a man aged 45 to 65 in good health and CMV-seropositive. Sequenced material: PBMCs. CDR3 bases: TGTGCCAGCAGTGAAAAGGTGACAGGGGACGAGCAGTACTTC. Protein: CASSEKVTGDEQYF.